This TCR beta chain was identified during a study of human T cells and chemical hapten exposure. Overall study: Sensitization used 2% DPC on around 2 cm by around 2 cm upper inner arm skin. Upper-back patches of 0.01% DPC were read at 6 days.

Study outcomes and limitations: No change in TCRs above 1 in 1000 frequency was produced by DPC sensitization.

One entry per CDR3 protein results from TCRdb running MiXCR on the RACE reads. Altogether approximately 400,000 distinct CDR3 sequences are present, roughly 4.8% being singletons, with the ten largest covering about 2.1%. The CDR3 is 14 residues long. Germline lookup yields CDR1 SGHAT and CDR2 FQNNGV. V lost 5 bases to trimming and J lost 7 bases; unmatched junction nucleotides: 10. The table lists this clonotype with a few counts. Antigen: not known. As for time point: patch test 1, 2 weeks after DPC sensitization. Stated treatment: therapeutic diphenylcyclopropenone sensitization with weekly scalp DPC. Blood collection happened ahead of applying each patch test.

The source is a woman aged 45 to 65 with alopecia areata. Some clones in this sample may be carry-over from other donors' samples. This chain links TRBV11-2 with TRBJ1-2; 7 bases line up with TRBD1. The sample was whole blood, taken in connection with sensitization to the hapten diphenylcyclopropenone (DPC). The CDR3 loop reads CASSPLRGPLGYTF. The CDR3 nucleotides are TGTGCCAGCAGCCCCCTAAGGGGGCCCCTTGGCTACACCTTC.